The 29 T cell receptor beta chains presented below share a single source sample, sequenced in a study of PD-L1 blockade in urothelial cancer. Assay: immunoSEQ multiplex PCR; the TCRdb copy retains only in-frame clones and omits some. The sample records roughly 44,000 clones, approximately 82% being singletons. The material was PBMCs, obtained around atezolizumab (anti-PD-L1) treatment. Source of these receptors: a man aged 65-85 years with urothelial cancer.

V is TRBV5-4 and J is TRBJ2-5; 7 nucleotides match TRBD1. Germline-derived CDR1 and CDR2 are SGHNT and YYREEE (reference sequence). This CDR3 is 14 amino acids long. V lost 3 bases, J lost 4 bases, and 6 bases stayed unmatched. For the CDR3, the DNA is TGTGCCAGCAGCTCTAACAGGGGTCGAGAGACCCAGTACTTC. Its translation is CASSSNRGRETQYF.

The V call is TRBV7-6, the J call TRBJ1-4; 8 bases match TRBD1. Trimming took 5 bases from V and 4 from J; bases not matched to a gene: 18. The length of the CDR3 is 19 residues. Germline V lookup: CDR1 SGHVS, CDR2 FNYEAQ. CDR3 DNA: TGTGCCAGCAGCCCCCCCCCTCCTCAGGGGGCAATCCGTAATGAAAAACTGTTTTTT. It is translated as CASSPPPPQGAIRNEKLFF.

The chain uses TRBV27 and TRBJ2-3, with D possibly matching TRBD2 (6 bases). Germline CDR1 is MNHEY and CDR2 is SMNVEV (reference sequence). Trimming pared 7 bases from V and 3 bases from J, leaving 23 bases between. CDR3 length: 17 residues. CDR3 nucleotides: TGTGCCAGCAACTCGGAGCGCCGTGGGAGGCAGACAGATACGCAGTATTTT. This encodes CASNSERRGRQTDTQYF.

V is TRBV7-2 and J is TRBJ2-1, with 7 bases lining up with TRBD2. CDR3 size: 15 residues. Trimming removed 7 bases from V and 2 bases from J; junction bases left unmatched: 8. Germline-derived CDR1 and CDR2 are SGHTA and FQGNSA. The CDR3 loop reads CASMASGSTYNEQFF. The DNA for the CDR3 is TGTGCCAGCATGGCTAGCGGTTCTACCTACAATGAGCAGTTCTTC.

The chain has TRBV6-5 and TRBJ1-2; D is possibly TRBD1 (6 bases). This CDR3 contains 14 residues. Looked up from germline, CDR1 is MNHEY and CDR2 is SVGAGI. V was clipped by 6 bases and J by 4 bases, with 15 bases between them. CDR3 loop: CASSRFGTPYGYTF. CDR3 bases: TGTGCCAGCAGCCGATTCGGGACACCCTATGGCTACACCTTC.

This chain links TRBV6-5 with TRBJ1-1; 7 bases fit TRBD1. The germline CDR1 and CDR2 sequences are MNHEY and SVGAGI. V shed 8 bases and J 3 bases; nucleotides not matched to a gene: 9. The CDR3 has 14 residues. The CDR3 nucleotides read TGTGCCAGCTATCTAGGGGGCGGACACACTGAAGCTTTCTTT. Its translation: CASYLGGGHTEAFF.

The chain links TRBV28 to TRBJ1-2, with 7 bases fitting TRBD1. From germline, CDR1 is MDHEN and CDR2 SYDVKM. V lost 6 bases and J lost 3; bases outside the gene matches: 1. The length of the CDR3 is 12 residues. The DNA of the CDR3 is TGTGCCAGCAGGCAGGGGGACTATGGCTACACCTTC. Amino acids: CASRQGDYGYTF.

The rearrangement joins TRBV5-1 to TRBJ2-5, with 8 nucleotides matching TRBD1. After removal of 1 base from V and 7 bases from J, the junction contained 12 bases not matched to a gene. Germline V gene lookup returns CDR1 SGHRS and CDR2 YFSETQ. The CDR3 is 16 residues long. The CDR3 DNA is TGCGCCAGCAGCTTGAAGGGGACAGGTGAACCAGTGACCCAGTACTTC. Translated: CASSLKGTGEPVTQYF.

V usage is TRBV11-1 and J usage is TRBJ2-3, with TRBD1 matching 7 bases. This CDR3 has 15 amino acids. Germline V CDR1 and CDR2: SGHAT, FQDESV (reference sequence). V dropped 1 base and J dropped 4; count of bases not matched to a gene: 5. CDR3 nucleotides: TGTGCCAGCAGCTTAGAAGGGGGCGGCTCAGATACGCAGTATTTT. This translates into CASSLEGGGSDTQYF.

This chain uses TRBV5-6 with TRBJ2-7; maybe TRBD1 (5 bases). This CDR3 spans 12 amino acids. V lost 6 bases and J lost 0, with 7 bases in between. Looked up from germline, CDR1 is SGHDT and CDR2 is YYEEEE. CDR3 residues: CASTQGSYEQYF. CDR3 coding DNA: TGTGCCAGCACCCAGGGCTCCTACGAGCAGTACTTC. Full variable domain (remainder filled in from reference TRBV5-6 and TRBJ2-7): DAGVTQSPTHLIKTRGQQVTLRCSPKSGHDTVSWYQQALGQGPQFIFQYYEEEERQRGNFPDRFSGHQFPNYSSELNVNALLLGDSALYLCASTQGSYEQYFGPGTRLTVT.

CDR3 in DNA: TGTGCCAGCAGCGTAGTGGGGGGGAACACTGAAGCTTTCTTT. This gives the protein CASSVVGGNTEAFF. The chain uses TRBV9 and TRBJ1-1; D might be TRBD1 (5 bases). This CDR3 region has 14 residues. Trimming removed 0 bases from V and 1 base from J, with 7 bases in between. Germline V gives CDR1 SGDLS, CDR2 YYNGEE.

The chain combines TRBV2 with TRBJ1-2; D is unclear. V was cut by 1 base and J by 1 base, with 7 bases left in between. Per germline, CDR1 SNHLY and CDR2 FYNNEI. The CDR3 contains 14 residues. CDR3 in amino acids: CASSEVGSNYGYTF. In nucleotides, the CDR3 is TGTGCCAGCAGTGAAGTGGGGAGTAACTATGGCTACACCTTC.

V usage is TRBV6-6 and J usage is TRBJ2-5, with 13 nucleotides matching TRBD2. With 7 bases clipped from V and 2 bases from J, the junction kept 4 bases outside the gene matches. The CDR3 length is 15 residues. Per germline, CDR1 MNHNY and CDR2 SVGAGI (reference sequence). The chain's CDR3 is CASNRLAGGQETQYF. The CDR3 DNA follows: TGTGCCAGCAACCGACTAGCGGGGGGACAAGAGACCCAGTACTTC.

CDR3 in amino acids: CASRPLRDRLYGYTF. Here the CDR3 DNA reads TGTGCCAGCAGGCCGCTTCGGGACAGACTATATGGCTACACCTTC. V usage is TRBV28 and J usage is TRBJ1-2, with 7 positions matching TRBD1. V was pared by 6 bases and J by 5 bases, with 12 bases of the junction left unmatched. Germline loops: CDR1 MDHEN, CDR2 SYDVKM. CDR3 length: 15 residues.

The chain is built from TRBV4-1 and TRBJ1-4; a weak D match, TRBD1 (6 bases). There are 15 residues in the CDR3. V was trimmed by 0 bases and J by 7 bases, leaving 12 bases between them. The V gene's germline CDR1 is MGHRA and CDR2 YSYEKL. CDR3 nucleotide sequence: TGCGCCAGCAGCCAAGATGGGAGCAGGGGTGAAAAACTGTTTTTT. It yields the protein CASSQDGSRGEKLFF.

The CDR3 sequence: CASERTGPNEQFF. CDR3 bases: TGTGCCAGCGAGAGAACGGGTCCCAATGAGCAGTTCTTC. This chain links TRBV2 with TRBJ2-1; no firm D call. Trimming took 8 bases from V and 6 from J, leaving 14 bases between them. The germline V gene has CDR1 SNHLY and CDR2 FYNNEI. This CDR3 is 13 amino acids long.

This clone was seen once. In DNA, the CDR3 is TGTGCCAGCACCCAGACGGGTTATGGCTACACCTTC. This translates into CASTQTGYGYTF. The chain links TRBV25-1 to TRBJ1-2; the D is unclear. V dropped 7 bases and J dropped 5 bases, with 11 bases sitting between them. CDR1 and CDR2 (germline): MGHDK, SYGVNS. The CDR3 covers 12 residues.

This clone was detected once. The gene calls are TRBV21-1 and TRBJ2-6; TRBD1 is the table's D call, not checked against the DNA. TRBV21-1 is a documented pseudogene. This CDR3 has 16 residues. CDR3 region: CASFGTAYSGANVLTF. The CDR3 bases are TGTGCCAGCTTCGGGACAGCCTACTCTGGGGCCAACGTCCTGACTTTC.

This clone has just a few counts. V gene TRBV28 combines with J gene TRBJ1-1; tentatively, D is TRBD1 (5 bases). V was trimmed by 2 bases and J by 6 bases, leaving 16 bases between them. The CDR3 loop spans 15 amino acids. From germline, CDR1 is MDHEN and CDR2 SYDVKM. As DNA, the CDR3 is TGTGCCAGCAGTTTAAGGCAGGGAGGGTGGGCTGAAGCTTTCTTT. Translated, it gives CASSLRQGGWAEAFF. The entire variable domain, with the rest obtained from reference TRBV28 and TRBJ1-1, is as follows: DVKVTQSSRYLVKRTGEKVFLECVQDMDHENMFWYRQDPGLGLRLIYFSYDVKMKEKGDIPEGYSVSREKKERFSLILESASTNQTSMYLCASSLRQGGWAEAFFGQGTRLTVV.

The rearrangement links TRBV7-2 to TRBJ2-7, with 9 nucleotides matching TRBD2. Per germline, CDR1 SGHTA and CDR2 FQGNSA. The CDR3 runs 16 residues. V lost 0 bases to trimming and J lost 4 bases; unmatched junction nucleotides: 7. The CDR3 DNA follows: TGTGCCAGCAGCTTAGCGGGCGGGGGGGCTAAGTACGAGCAGTACTTC. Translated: CASSLAGGGAKYEQYF. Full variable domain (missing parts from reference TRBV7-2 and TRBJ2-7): GAGVSQSPSNKVTEKGKDVELRCDPISGHTALYWYRQSLGQGLEFLIYFQGNSAPDKSGLPSDRFSAERTGGSVSTLTIQRTQQEDSAVYLCASSLAGGGAKYEQYFGPGTRLTVT.

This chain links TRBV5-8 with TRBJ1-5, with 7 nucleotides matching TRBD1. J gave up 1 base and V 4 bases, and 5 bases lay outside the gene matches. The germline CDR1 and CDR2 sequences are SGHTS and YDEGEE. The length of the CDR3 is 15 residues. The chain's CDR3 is CASSRQGGSNQPQHF. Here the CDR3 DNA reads TGTGCCAGCAGCAGACAGGGCGGAAGCAATCAGCCCCAGCATTTT. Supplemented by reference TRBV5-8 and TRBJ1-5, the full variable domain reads EAGVTQSPTHLIKTRGQQATLRCSPISGHTSVYWYQQALGLGLQFLLWYDEGEERNRGNFPPRFSGRQFPNYSSELNVNALELEDSALYLCASSRQGGSNQPQHFGDGTRLSIL.

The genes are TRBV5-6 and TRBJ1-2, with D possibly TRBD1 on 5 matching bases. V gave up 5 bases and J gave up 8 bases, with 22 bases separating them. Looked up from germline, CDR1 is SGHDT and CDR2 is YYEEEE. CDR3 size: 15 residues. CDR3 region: CASRAKGSRSSGYTF. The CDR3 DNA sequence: TGTGCCAGCAGAGCTAAGGGGTCGAGATCGTCGGGCTACACCTTC. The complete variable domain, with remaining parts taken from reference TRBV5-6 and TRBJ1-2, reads DAGVTQSPTHLIKTRGQQVTLRCSPKSGHDTVSWYQQALGQGPQFIFQYYEEEERQRGNFPDRFSGHQFPNYSSELNVNALLLGDSALYLCASRAKGSRSSGYTFGSGTRLTVV.

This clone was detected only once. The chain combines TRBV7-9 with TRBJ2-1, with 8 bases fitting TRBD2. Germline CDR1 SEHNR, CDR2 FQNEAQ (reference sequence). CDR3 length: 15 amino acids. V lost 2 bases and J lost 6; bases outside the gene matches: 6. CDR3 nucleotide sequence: TGTGCCAGCAGCTTAAGGGTCGGGACTAGCAATGAGCAGTTCTTC. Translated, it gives CASSLRVGTSNEQFF.

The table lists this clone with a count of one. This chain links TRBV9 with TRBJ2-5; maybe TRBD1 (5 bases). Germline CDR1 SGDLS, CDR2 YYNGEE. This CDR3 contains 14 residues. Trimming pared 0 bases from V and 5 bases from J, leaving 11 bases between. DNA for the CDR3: TGTGCCAGCAGCGTAGGGGCCAGGGTCGAGACCCAGTACTTC. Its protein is CASSVGARVETQYF.

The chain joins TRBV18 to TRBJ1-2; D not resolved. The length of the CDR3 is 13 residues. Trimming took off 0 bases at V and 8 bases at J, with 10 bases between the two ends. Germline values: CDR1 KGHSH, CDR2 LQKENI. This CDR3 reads CASSPPVGGGYTF. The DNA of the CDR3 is TGTGCCAGCTCACCACCCGTAGGCGGGGGCTACACCTTC.

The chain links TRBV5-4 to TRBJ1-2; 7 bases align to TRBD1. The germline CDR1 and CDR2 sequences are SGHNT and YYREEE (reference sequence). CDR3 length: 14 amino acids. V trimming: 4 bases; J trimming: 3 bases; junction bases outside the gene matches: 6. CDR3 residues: CASSETRGDYGYTF. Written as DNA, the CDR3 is TGTGCCAGCAGCGAAACCAGGGGGGACTATGGCTACACCTTC.

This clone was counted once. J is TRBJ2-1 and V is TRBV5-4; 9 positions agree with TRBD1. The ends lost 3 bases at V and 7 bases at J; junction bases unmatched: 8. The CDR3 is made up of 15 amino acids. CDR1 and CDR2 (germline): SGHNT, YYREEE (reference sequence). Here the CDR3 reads CASSSRTGAGNEQFF. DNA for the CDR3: TGTGCCAGCAGCTCCCGGACAGGGGCGGGGAATGAGCAGTTCTTC.

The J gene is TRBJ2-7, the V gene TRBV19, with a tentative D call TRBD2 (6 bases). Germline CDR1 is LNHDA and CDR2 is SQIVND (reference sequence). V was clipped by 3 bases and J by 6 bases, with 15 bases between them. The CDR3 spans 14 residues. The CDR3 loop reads CASSMVLRRGEQYF. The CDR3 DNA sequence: TGTGCCAGTAGTATGGTCCTTCGGAGGGGCGAGCAGTACTTC.

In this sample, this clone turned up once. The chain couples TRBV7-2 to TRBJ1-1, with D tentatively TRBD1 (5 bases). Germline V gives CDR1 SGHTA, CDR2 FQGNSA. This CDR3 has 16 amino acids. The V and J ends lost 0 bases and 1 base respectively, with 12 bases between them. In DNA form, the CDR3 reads TGTGCCAGCAGCTTAGCATCTGGGGGGACGAACACTGAAGCTTTCTTT. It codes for CASSLASGGTNTEAFF.